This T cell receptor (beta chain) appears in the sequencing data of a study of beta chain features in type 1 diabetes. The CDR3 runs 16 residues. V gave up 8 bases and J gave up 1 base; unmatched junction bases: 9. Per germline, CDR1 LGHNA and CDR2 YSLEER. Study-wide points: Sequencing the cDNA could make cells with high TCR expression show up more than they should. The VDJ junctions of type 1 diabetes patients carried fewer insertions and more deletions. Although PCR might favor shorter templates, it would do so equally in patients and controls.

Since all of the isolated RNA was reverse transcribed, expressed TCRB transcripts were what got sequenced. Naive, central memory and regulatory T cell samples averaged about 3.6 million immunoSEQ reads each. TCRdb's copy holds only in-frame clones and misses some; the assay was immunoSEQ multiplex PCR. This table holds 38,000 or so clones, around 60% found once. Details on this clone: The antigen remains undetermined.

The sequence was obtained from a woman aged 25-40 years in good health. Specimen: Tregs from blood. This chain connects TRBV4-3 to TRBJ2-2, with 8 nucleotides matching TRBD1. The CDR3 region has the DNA TGCGCCAGCCGACCTGTCGGGACAGGGAACACCGGGGAGCTGTTTTTT. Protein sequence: CASRPVGTGNTGELFF.